The next 30 T cell receptor beta chains were all read from a single sample in a study of T-cell reconstitution after alpha-beta-depleted transplantation in children. Unique molecular identifiers were built into the TCRbeta library. TCRdb passed the PCR reads through MiXCR, listing each CDR3 protein once. The table shows about 610,000 distinct CDR3 sequences, with about 10% occurring only once. The sequenced sample was PBMCs from the stem cell graft donor, obtained from the stem cell graft. All receptors derive from a human donor who donated a stem cell graft to a child with acute myeloid leukemia.

This chain connects TRBV20-1 to TRBJ1-1; possible D gene TRBD1, 6 bases. This CDR3 has 13 amino acids. Germline CDR1 and CDR2: DFQATT and SNEGSKA (reference sequence). V gave up 2 bases and J gave up 8 bases, with 15 bases separating them. CDR3 sequence: CSARRTVPAEAFF. CDR3 DNA: TGCAGTGCTAGAAGGACAGTCCCCGCGGAAGCTTTCTTT.

This clonotype showed up just a few times. This chain links TRBV20-1 with TRBJ2-3, with a tentative D call TRBD2 (5 bases). V shed 5 bases and J shed 9 bases, with 24 bases lying between them. There are 15 residues in the CDR3. Germline loops: CDR1 DFQATT, CDR2 SNEGSKA (reference sequence). CDR3 loop: CSASPFAAGSGTQYF. CDR3 sequence (DNA): TGCAGTGCTTCGCCCTTCGCGGCGGGTAGTGGGACGCAGTATTTT.

The J gene is TRBJ2-1, the V gene TRBV29-1; the D gene could be TRBD1 or TRBD2 (5 bases each). Germline CDR1 reads SQVTM; CDR2 reads ANQGSEA. This CDR3 comprises 18 residues. Trimming left V 0 bases short and J 0 bases short, with 18 bases between. CDR3 nucleotides: TGCAGCGTTGAAGACCTGTCGGGGCAGACCATCTCCTACAATGAGCAGTTCTTC. Its translation is CSVEDLSGQTISYNEQFF.

The chain is built from TRBV3-1 and TRBJ2-5; tentatively, D is TRBD2 (5 bases). Trimming shortened V by 3 bases and J by 11 bases, and 10 bases separated the two germline ends. CDR1 is LGHDT, CDR2 YNNKEL, per germline (reference sequence). The CDR3 runs 11 residues. The CDR3 DNA is TGTGCCAGCAGCCACGGACTGATGCAGTACTTC. This gives the protein CASSHGLMQYF.

This clonotype was counted only a few times. The rearrangement joins TRBV24-1 to TRBJ2-1; TRBD1 might be the D (6 bases). Trimming took 7 bases from V and 0 from J, leaving 12 bases between them. Germline V CDR1 and CDR2: KGHDR, SFDVKD. The CDR3 covers 15 residues. As DNA, the CDR3 is TGTGCCACCAGCCCCAGGGGTAGCTCCTACAATGAGCAGTTCTTC. Amino acid sequence: CATSPRGSSYNEQFF.

The genes are TRBV10-3 and TRBJ2-7; unclear D gene. Between the trimmed V and J ends, which lost 8 bases and 3 bases, there was a span of 17 bases. There are 14 residues in the CDR3. Germline V lookup: CDR1 ENHRY, CDR2 SYGVKD. The CDR3 protein is CAIRSGRASYEQYF. CDR3 DNA sequence: TGTGCCATCCGCTCCGGTCGGGCCAGCTACGAGCAGTACTTC.

This clonotype was counted a few times. The chain is built from TRBV4-3 and TRBJ2-1; D is ambiguous. Trimming left V 5 bases short and J 6 bases short, with 11 bases between. The CDR3 contains 13 residues. Per the germline V gene, CDR1 is LGHNA and CDR2 is YSLEER. The CDR3 coding sequence is TGCGCCAGCAGCTTCGGGCCATCCAATGAGCAGTTCTTC. Its protein product is CASSFGPSNEQFF.

This clonotype was observed a few times. The J gene is TRBJ2-7, the V gene TRBV12-3 or TRBV12-4; 7 bases line up with TRBD1. This CDR3 spans 13 amino acids. Losses at the gene ends were 6 bases for V and 6 bases for J; bases not matched to a gene: 8. The CDR3 loop reads CASSPQGDGEQYF. The CDR3 DNA reads as TGTGCCAGCAGCCCTCAGGGGGATGGCGAGCAGTACTTC.

This clonotype was observed many times. V gene TRBV6-5 combines with J gene TRBJ1-1, with a possible D match to TRBD1 (6 bases). CDR3 length: 17 residues. V gave up 0 bases and J gave up 2 bases, with 16 bases separating them. Germline V gene data show CDR1 as MNHEY and CDR2 as SVGAGI. In DNA, the CDR3 is TGTGCCAGCAGTTACTCGGCGGGGGGGCGCGGCAACACTGAAGCTTTCTTT. Translation gives CASSYSAGGRGNTEAFF.

This clonotype was picked up a small number of times. This chain uses TRBV11-3 with TRBJ2-3; D not certain. This CDR3 has 14 amino acids. Germline-derived CDR1 and CDR2 are SGHNT and YENEEA. The V end lost 2 bases, the J end lost 1 base, and 7 bases lay between the germline ends. The CDR3, as DNA: TGTGCCAGCAGCTTAAAAGGACGCACAGATACGCAGTATTTT. Translated: CASSLKGRTDTQYF.

This clonotype came up many times. The gene calls are TRBV20-1 and TRBJ2-7, with 9 bases fitting TRBD2. The germline gives CDR1 DFQATT, CDR2 SNEGSKA (reference sequence). Losses at the gene ends were 6 bases for V and 2 bases for J; bases not matched to a gene: 8. The CDR3 loop spans 14 amino acids. CDR3 region: CSATIAGATYEQYF. The CDR3 bases are TGCAGTGCGACTATAGCGGGAGCAACCTACGAGCAGTACTTC.

V usage is TRBV20-1 and J usage is TRBJ2-1; 10 nucleotides match TRBD2. Germline V gene data show CDR1 as DFQATT and CDR2 as SNEGSKA (reference sequence). The V gene end was trimmed by 5 bases and the J gene end by 3 bases; junction bases not matched to a gene: 13. This CDR3 is 17 amino acids long. CDR3 in DNA: TGCAGTGCTTCCTTACGGACTAGCGGCAGATTCTACAATGAGCAGTTCTTC. Protein product: CSASLRTSGRFYNEQFF.

The J gene is TRBJ2-1, the V gene TRBV2; 10 bases are shared with TRBD2. The CDR3 extends over 19 amino acids. The V segment lost 8 bases and the J segment 0 bases; nucleotides outside the gene matches: 16. Germline-derived CDR1 and CDR2 are SNHLY and FYNNEI. CDR3 in amino acids: CASSGASGRMGSSYNEQFF. The CDR3, as DNA: TGTGCCAGCTCCGGGGCTAGCGGGAGAATGGGGAGCTCCTACAATGAGCAGTTCTTC.

This chain joins TRBV5-1 and TRBJ2-1, with 10 bases matching TRBD2. Unmatched junction bases numbered 11, after V lost 4 bases and J lost 7 bases. CDR1 is SGHRS, CDR2 YFSETQ, per germline. The CDR3 runs 16 residues. The CDR3 DNA sequence: TGCGCCAGCAGCCTAATGACTAGCGGGCTCGGGAATGAGCAGTTCTTC. The encoded protein is CASSLMTSGLGNEQFF.

At least ten counts were recorded for this clonotype. The V and J genes are TRBV28 and TRBJ2-5, with D tentatively TRBD1 or TRBD2 (6 bases each). CDR3 size: 15 residues. Germline CDR1 MDHEN, CDR2 SYDVKM. Trimming removed 5 bases at V and 1 base at J, with 14 bases between. The CDR3 region has the DNA TGTGCCAGCAGTCCGATAGGGGGGCTCCAAGAGACCCAGTACTTC. Its protein product is CASSPIGGLQETQYF.

The V gene is TRBV7-6, the J gene TRBJ2-1; 8 positions match TRBD2. This CDR3 spans 17 amino acids. Germline V gene data show CDR1 as SGHVS and CDR2 as FNYEAQ. V shed 5 bases and J 0 bases; nucleotides not matched to a gene: 9. The CDR3: CASSLHPAGGSYNEQFF. As DNA, the CDR3 is TGTGCCAGCAGCCTCCATCCCGCGGGGGGCTCCTACAATGAGCAGTTCTTC. Drawing the rest from reference TRBV7-6 and TRBJ2-1, the complete variable domain is GAGVSQSPRYKVTKRGQDVALRCDPISGHVSLYWYRQALGQGPEFLTYFNYEAQQDKSGLPNDRFSAERPEGSISTLTIQRTEQRDSAMYRCASSLHPAGGSYNEQFFGPGTRLTVL.

This clonotype was detected many times. The J gene is TRBJ2-1, the V gene TRBV9; D is possibly TRBD1 (5 bases). CDR3 length equals 15 residues. Germline CDR1 SGDLS, CDR2 YYNGEE. Trimming left V 3 bases short and J 6 bases short, with 16 bases between. The DNA of the CDR3 is TGTGCCAGCAGCGCATATAGGGGTCCCTTCAATGAGCAGTTCTTC. Translating gives CASSAYRGPFNEQFF.

V is TRBV21-1 and J is TRBJ2-5; the table assigns TRBD1, which was not confirmed against the DNA. TRBV21-1 is deemed a pseudogene. The CDR3 loop spans 17 amino acids. CDR3 nucleotide sequence: TGTGCCAGCAGCACGCGCTCCGATCACCGGGGGGGAGAGACCCAGTACTTC. This codes for CASSTRSDHRGGETQYF.

This clonotype has more than one count but fewer than ten. The chain uses TRBV9 and TRBJ2-2; no clear D gene. Deletions cut 0 bases from V and 7 bases from J, with 7 bases between. The germline CDR1 and CDR2 sequences are SGDLS and YYNGEE. This CDR3 region has 13 residues. The CDR3 DNA reads as TGTGCCAGCAGCGTAGAGGTAAACGGGGAGCTGTTTTTT. Protein sequence: CASSVEVNGELFF.

This clonotype was counted a few times. The gene calls are TRBV7-8 and TRBJ1-5; no clear D gene. This CDR3 comprises 16 residues. Trimming shortened V by 4 bases and J by 6 bases, and 19 bases separated the two germline ends. Germline V gene lookup returns CDR1 SGHVS and CDR2 FQNEAQ. Written as DNA, the CDR3 is TGTGCCAGCAGCTCCCTTCAGGCAGGTCGCATTCAGCCCCAGCATTTT. Amino acids: CASSSLQAGRIQPQHF.

This clonotype has more than one count but fewer than ten. The chain joins TRBV20-1 to TRBJ2-7; 8 nucleotides align to TRBD1. After removal of 4 bases from V and 6 bases from J, the junction contained 5 bases not matched to a gene. The CDR3 consists of 12 residues. The germline CDR1 and CDR2 sequences are DFQATT and SNEGSKA (reference sequence). The CDR3: CSANDRGSEQYF. For the CDR3, the DNA is TGCAGTGCTAACGACAGGGGATCCGAGCAGTACTTC.

This clonotype was recorded at least ten times. V gene TRBV11-2 combines with J gene TRBJ1-5; D ambiguous. Germline loops: CDR1 SGHAT, CDR2 FQNNGV. Trimming shortened V by 5 bases and J by 2 bases, and 13 bases separated the two germline ends. The CDR3 has 15 amino acids. DNA of the CDR3: TGTGCCAGCAGCGTTGCGGTCGAGGGCAATCAGCCCCAGCATTTT. Amino acid sequence: CASSVAVEGNQPQHF. The complete variable domain, with remaining parts taken from reference TRBV11-2 and TRBJ1-5, reads EAGVAQSPRYKIIEKRQSVAFWCNPISGHATLYWYQQILGQGPKLLIQFQNNGVVDDSQLPKDRFSAERLKGVDSTLKIQPAKLEDSAVYLCASSVAVEGNQPQHFGDGTRLSIL.

In this sample, this clonotype turned up a few times. The chain combines TRBV14 with TRBJ1-1; weak D call: TRBD1 (5 bases). The CDR3 runs to 13 residues. In germline, CDR1 is SGHDN, CDR2 FVKESK. V was cut by 5 bases and J by 5 bases, with 12 bases left in between. The CDR3 region is CASSWGEGTEAFF. Here the CDR3 DNA reads TGTGCCAGCAGCTGGGGGGAAGGGACTGAAGCTTTCTTT.

V is TRBV10-2 and J is TRBJ2-6; D unclear. Between the trimmed V and J ends, which lost 7 bases and 3 bases, there was a span of 10 bases. CDR3 size: 14 residues. Germline V lookup: CDR1 WSHSY, CDR2 SAAADI. Here the CDR3 reads CASTSSGGANVLTF. CDR3 coding DNA: TGCGCCAGCACCTCCTCGGGTGGGGCCAACGTCCTGACTTTC.

This clonotype came up many times. The J gene is TRBJ2-7, the V gene TRBV5-1; 7 bases are shared with TRBD1. The CDR3 runs 15 residues. V lost 4 bases, J lost 3 bases, and 10 bases stayed unmatched. CDR1 is SGHRS and CDR2 is YFSETQ in the germline V gene. The CDR3 DNA sequence: TGCGCCAGCAGCCTGACAGGGCTCCCGGGCTACGAGCAGTACTTC. Residues: CASSLTGLPGYEQYF.

This clonotype was detected many times. The V call is TRBV20-1, the J call TRBJ1-5, with TRBD1 identical over 7 bases. CDR3 length equals 12 residues. Germline-derived CDR1 and CDR2 are DFQATT and SNEGSKA (reference sequence). Germline trimming cut 4 bases from V and 6 bases from J; bases unmatched to any gene: 3. The CDR3 spells CSAMTGTQPQHF. The CDR3 nucleotides read TGCAGTGCTATGACAGGGACTCAGCCCCAGCATTTT.

This clonotype was counted many times. CDR3 sequence reads: CASTEGSTEAFF. As DNA, the CDR3 is TGTGCCAGTACCGAGGGGAGCACTGAAGCTTTCTTT. V usage is TRBV19 and J usage is TRBJ1-1; TRBD1 might be the D (5 bases). Between the trimmed V and J ends, which lost 7 bases and 4 bases, there was a span of 10 bases. There are 12 residues in the CDR3. In germline, CDR1 is LNHDA, CDR2 SQIVND (reference sequence).

A few counts support this clonotype. The rearrangement joins TRBV20-1 to TRBJ2-5; a weak D match, TRBD1 (5 bases). Trimming shortened V by 5 bases and J by 2 bases, and 15 bases separated the two germline ends. CDR1 DFQATT and CDR2 SNEGSKA come from the germline V gene (reference sequence). The CDR3 runs 14 residues. This CDR3 is CSAATKGAQETQYF. In DNA, the CDR3 is TGCAGTGCTGCAACGAAAGGGGCTCAAGAGACCCAGTACTTC.

Many counts were recorded for this clonotype. The chain recombines TRBV29-1 with TRBJ2-1; D uncertain. From germline, CDR1 is SQVTM and CDR2 ANQGSEA. This CDR3 comprises 11 residues. Trimming pared 2 bases from V and 4 bases from J, leaving 3 bases between. The CDR3 DNA reads TGCAGCGTTGAACTGTACAATGAGCAGTTCTTC. The encoded protein is CSVELYNEQFF.

This chain joins TRBV4-2 and TRBJ2-7; D is perhaps TRBD1 (5 bases). CDR3 size: 15 residues. The germline V gene has CDR1 LGHNA and CDR2 YNFKEQ. V was pared by 0 bases and J by 4 bases, with 13 bases between. CDR3 amino acids: CASSQDETELYEQYF. The CDR3 DNA sequence: TGTGCCAGCAGCCAAGATGAGACAGAGTTATACGAGCAGTACTTC.